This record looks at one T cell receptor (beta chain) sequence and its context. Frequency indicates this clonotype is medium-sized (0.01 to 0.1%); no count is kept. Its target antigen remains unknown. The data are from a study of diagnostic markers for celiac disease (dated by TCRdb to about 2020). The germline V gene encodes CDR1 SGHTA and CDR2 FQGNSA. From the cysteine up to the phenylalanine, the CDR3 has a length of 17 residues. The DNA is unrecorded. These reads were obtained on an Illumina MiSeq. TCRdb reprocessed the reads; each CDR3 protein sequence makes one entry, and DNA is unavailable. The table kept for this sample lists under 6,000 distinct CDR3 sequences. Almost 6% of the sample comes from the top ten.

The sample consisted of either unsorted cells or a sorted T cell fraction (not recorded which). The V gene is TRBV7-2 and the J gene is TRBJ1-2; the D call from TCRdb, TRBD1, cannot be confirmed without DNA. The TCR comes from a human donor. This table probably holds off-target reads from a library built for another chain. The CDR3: CASSLILPTGVKDGYTF.